These T cell receptor beta chains were read from a single sample in a study of cytomegalovirus exposure and HLA in healthy donors. Assay used: immunoSEQ multiplex PCR; TCRdb lists only in-frame clones, some missing. This repertoire includes around 100,000 clones. The sequencing input was PBMCs. These receptors were collected from a man aged 25 to 40 in good health and CMV-seronegative. The CDR3 runs from the conserved cysteine through the conserved F or W. The D gene is left open where the match is weak.

d_call: .
v_call: TRBV18
j_call: TRBJ1-2
cdr3_nt: TGTGCCAGCTCACCGGTCCAGTCTGCTAACTATGGCTACACCTTC
cdr3_aa: CASSPVQSANYGYTF

d_call: .
v_call: TRBV19
j_call: TRBJ2-2
cdr3_nt: TGTGCCAGTAGTACACGCCGCAAGGGGTCGAACACCGGGGAGCTGTTTTTT
cdr3_aa: CASSTRRKGSNTGELFF

d_call: TRBD2
v_call: TRBV2
j_call: TRBJ2-1
cdr3_nt: TGTGCCAGCAGTGAAGAGTACCCCCGGGGGGATGAGCAGTTCTTC
cdr3_aa: CASSEEYPRGDEQFF

d_call: TRBD1
v_call: TRBV5-1
j_call: TRBJ1-5
cdr3_nt: TGCGCCAGCCTGGGGGGACAGGGTACCCCCGACAATCAGCCCCAGCATTTT
cdr3_aa: CASLGGQGTPDNQPQHF

d_call: .
v_call: TRBV30
j_call: TRBJ1-3
cdr3_nt: TGTGCCTGGACCCCGGGGGGGAACATGGGGGGAAACACCATATATTTT
cdr3_aa: CAWTPGGNMGGNTIYF

d_call: .
v_call: TRBV19
j_call: TRBJ2-6
cdr3_nt: TGTGCCGCTCAGGGCTCTGGGGCCAACGTCCTGACTTTC
cdr3_aa: CAAQGSGANVLTF

d_call: .
v_call: TRBV7-9
j_call: TRBJ1-6
cdr3_nt: TGTGCCAGCAGCGCGGGGCTGAATTCACCCCTCCACTTT
cdr3_aa: CASSAGLNSPLHF

d_call: TRBD2
v_call: TRBV30
j_call: TRBJ2-7
cdr3_nt: TGTGCCTGGAGTGACTTCCTAGCGGAATCAAAGTACTTC
cdr3_aa: CAWSDFLAESKYF

d_call: .
v_call: TRBV15
j_call: TRBJ1-6
cdr3_nt: TGTGCCACCAGCAAGGGGCCTCCCCGAGATTCACCCCTCCACTTT
cdr3_aa: CATSKGPPRDSPLHF

d_call: .
v_call: TRBV7-2
j_call: TRBJ1-1
cdr3_nt: TGTGCCAGCAGCTTCACACCTAACACTGAAGCTTTCTTT
cdr3_aa: CASSFTPNTEAFF

d_call: TRBD1
v_call: TRBV5-5
j_call: TRBJ2-1
cdr3_nt: TGTGCCAGCAGCGTGGGGACAGATAGCTCCTACAATGAGCAGTTCTTC
cdr3_aa: CASSVGTDSSYNEQFF